Presented here are 12 T cell receptor beta chains from one specimen sequenced in a study of T-cell reconstitution after alpha-beta-depleted transplantation in children. As it was prepared, the TCRbeta library received unique molecular identifiers. Using its own MiXCR run on the PCR reads, TCRdb lists one record per CDR3 protein. The repertoire holds about a million distinct CDR3 sequences, about 26% seen once, with roughly 30% in the top ten. The specimen comprised PBMCs, mostly from graft donor cells, sampled 360 days after TCRalphabeta/CD19-depleted stem cell transplant. These receptors were taken from a boy younger than two who had a stem cell transplant for SCID, so the T cells may come from the graft donor.

This clonotype was detected only a few times. This chain uses TRBV6-1 with TRBJ1-1; D remains ambiguous. The V gene's germline CDR1 is MNHNS and CDR2 SASEGT. This CDR3 contains 15 residues. V was cut by 6 bases and J by 4 bases, with 18 bases left in between. The CDR3 protein is CASSPLAPRVTEAFF. The CDR3 DNA reads as TGTGCCAGCAGCCCCTTGGCTCCCAGAGTCACTGAAGCTTTCTTT.

The sample holds a few counts of this clonotype. V gene TRBV4-1 combines with J gene TRBJ2-5; tentatively, D is TRBD1 (6 bases). The CDR3 length is 15 residues. V dropped 5 bases and J dropped 3 bases, with 16 bases sitting between them. CDR1 MGHRA and CDR2 YSYEKL come from the germline V gene. The chain's CDR3 is CASSRGHTGEETQYF. CDR3 DNA sequence: TGCGCCAGCAGCAGGGGACATACCGGGGAAGAGACCCAGTACTTC.

This chain connects TRBV4-3 to TRBJ2-1, with 11 bases identical to TRBD2. The CDR3 contains 20 residues. Unmatched junction bases numbered 12, after V lost 0 bases and J lost 2 bases. Germline V gene lookup returns CDR1 LGHNA and CDR2 YSLEER. CDR3 sequence: CASSQDWRLAGPRTYNEQFF. Here the CDR3 DNA reads TGCGCCAGCAGCCAAGATTGGAGACTAGCGGGGCCCCGGACCTACAATGAGCAGTTCTTC.

This rearrangement joins TRBV5-1 to TRBJ2-5; D gene ambiguous. The CDR3 extends over 16 amino acids. Deletions cut 0 bases from V and 1 base from J, with 13 bases between. Germline assignment: CDR1 SGHRS and CDR2 YFSETQ. CDR3 nucleotide sequence: TGCGCCAGCAGCTTGGGACTCGCGATATCCCAAGAGACCCAGTACTTC. As protein: CASSLGLAISQETQYF.

This clonotype was seen only a few times. The chain employs TRBV27 and TRBJ2-7; no definite D call. In germline, CDR1 is MNHEY, CDR2 SMNVEV (reference sequence). This CDR3 comprises 16 residues. Trimming left V 2 bases short and J 2 bases short, with 16 bases between. The CDR3 sequence: CASSLIAGSLTYEQYF. DNA of the CDR3: TGTGCCAGCAGTTTAATAGCCGGATCACTCACCTACGAGCAGTACTTC.

V gene TRBV6-1 combines with J gene TRBJ1-4, with D possibly TRBD1 on 5 matching bases. This CDR3 region has 14 residues. V was cut by 8 bases and J by 2 bases, with 12 bases left in between. Germline V gene sequence: CDR1 MNHNS, CDR2 SASEGT. The CDR3 DNA sequence: TGTGCCAGCGCTGGGAGACAGACTAATGAAAAACTGTTTTTT. Its translation is CASAGRQTNEKLFF.

This clonotype was observed a few times. The V and J genes are TRBV6-1 and TRBJ2-7; no clear D. The CDR3 runs 15 residues. Germline V CDR1 and CDR2: MNHNS, SASEGT. Trimming removed 1 base from V and 0 bases from J, with 10 bases in between. CDR3 region: CASSEVAAGSYEQYF. In DNA form, the CDR3 reads TGTGCCAGCAGTGAAGTCGCGGCTGGCTCCTACGAGCAGTACTTC.

The V and J genes are TRBV27 and TRBJ2-7; TRBD2 is a possible D gene (6 bases). Germline V gene data show CDR1 as MNHEY and CDR2 as SMNVEV (reference sequence). Trimming left V 5 bases short and J 5 bases short, with 13 bases between. The CDR3 runs 13 residues. In nucleotides, the CDR3 is TGTGCCAGCAGTCCCCTTGGAGGGCACGAGCAGTACTTC. This sequence encodes CASSPLGGHEQYF.

This clonotype was detected a few times. The chain has TRBV5-1 and TRBJ2-5; tentatively, D is TRBD1 (6 bases). V was clipped by 3 bases and J by 2 bases, with 11 bases between them. This CDR3 has 14 residues. Germline lookup yields CDR1 SGHRS and CDR2 YFSETQ. The CDR3 DNA reads as TGCGCCAGCAGCTCACAGGGACGGCAAGAGACCCAGTACTTC. Its translation: CASSSQGRQETQYF.

The table lists this clonotype with a few counts. A junction boundary mismatches the germline segment, possibly from a read error. This chain connects TRBV6-1 to TRBJ1-4; D may be TRBD1 (6 bases). Germline V gene sequence: CDR1 MNHNS, CDR2 SASEGT. The CDR3 loop spans 13 amino acids. As DNA, the CDR3 is TGTGCCAGCAGTCGGGACACCTATGACAAACTGTTTTTT. It specifies CASSRDTYDKLFF.

The chain recombines TRBV20-1 with TRBJ2-3, with 9 bases lining up with TRBD2. Trimming cost V 6 bases and J 0 bases; bases outside gene matches: 4. CDR3 length: 14 residues. Germline CDR1 is DFQATT and CDR2 is SNEGSKA (reference sequence). The CDR3 loop reads CSALLAGSTDTQYF. In DNA, the CDR3 is TGCAGTGCGTTGCTAGCGGGAAGCACAGATACGCAGTATTTT.

This clonotype was seen a handful of times. The chain combines TRBV12-3 or TRBV12-4 with TRBJ2-1, with 8 positions matching TRBD1. The CDR3 is made up of 15 amino acids. V shed 3 bases, J shed 6 bases, and the junction held 7 bases outside the gene matches. CDR3: CASSLTGVQGNEQFF. CDR3 in DNA: TGTGCCAGCAGTTTGACAGGGGTACAGGGCAATGAGCAGTTCTTC.